Below, 17 T cell receptor beta chains from the same sample are listed, as sequenced in a study of cytomegalovirus exposure and HLA in healthy donors. Amplification used 60 Vbeta primers and 13 Jbeta primers. Assay used: immunoSEQ multiplex PCR; TCRdb lists only in-frame clones, some missing. The sample lists 57,000 or so clones; approximately 70% were seen once. Sequencing was carried out using PBMCs. The receptors come from a woman aged 60-75 years in good health and CMV-seropositive.

By sample share, this clone is medium-sized. The chain couples TRBV28 to TRBJ1-4; D gene uncertain. Germline CDR1 and CDR2: MDHEN and SYDVKM. The CDR3 contains 11 residues. The V gene lost 7 bases and the J gene lost 5 bases, with 5 bases spanning the gap. CDR3 residues: CASILNEKLFF. Here the CDR3 DNA reads TGTGCCAGCATTCTAAATGAAAAACTGTTTTTT.

The chain is built from TRBV9 and TRBJ1-1; perhaps TRBD1 as D (6 bases). V lost 4 bases, J lost 5 bases, and 15 bases lay in between. Germline V gene data show CDR1 as SGDLS and CDR2 as YYNGEE. The CDR3 runs 14 residues. The CDR3: CASSQAGGATEAFF. The CDR3 DNA follows: TGTGCCAGCAGCCAGGCTGGGGGGGCAACTGAAGCTTTCTTT.

A few counts support this clone. V usage is TRBV7-2 and J usage is TRBJ1-5, with 8 bases lining up with TRBD1. In germline, CDR1 is SGHTA, CDR2 FQGNSA. This CDR3 comprises 14 residues. V lost 2 bases, J lost 7 bases, and 4 bases stayed unmatched. This chain's CDR3 is CASSLNRGWQPQHF. CDR3 in DNA: TGTGCCAGCAGCTTAAACAGGGGGTGGCAGCCCCAGCATTTT. Full variable domain (remainder filled in from reference TRBV7-2 and TRBJ1-5): GAGVSQSPSNKVTEKGKDVELRCDPISGHTALYWYRQSLGQGLEFLIYFQGNSAPDKSGLPSDRFSAERTGGSVSTLTIQRTQQEDSAVYLCASSLNRGWQPQHFGDGTRLSIL.

V gene TRBV5-1 combines with J gene TRBJ2-5, with D perhaps matching TRBD1 (6 bases). The V gene lost 4 bases and the J gene lost 2 bases, with 12 bases spanning the gap. Germline values: CDR1 SGHRS, CDR2 YFSETQ. There are 14 residues in the CDR3. CDR3 nucleotide sequence: TGCGCCAGCAGCCAGCGGACAGCACAAGAGACCCAGTACTTC. Translated: CASSQRTAQETQYF.

V gene TRBV6-1 combines with J gene TRBJ1-1, with 9 nucleotides matching TRBD1. The CDR3 extends over 13 amino acids. The V gene end was trimmed by 5 bases and the J gene end by 8 bases; junction bases not matched to a gene: 6. Germline CDR1 reads MNHNS; CDR2 reads SASEGT. CDR3 nucleotides: TGTGCCAGCAGTACCTTGGGGACAGGGGAAGCTTTCTTT. It specifies CASSTLGTGEAFF.

The chain employs TRBV19 and TRBJ2-7; D unclear. V shed 3 bases and J shed 0 bases, with 12 bases lying between them. Germline-derived CDR1 and CDR2 are LNHDA and SQIVND (reference sequence). The CDR3 spans 15 residues. Here the CDR3 reads CASSMAVTFSYEQYF. The CDR3 DNA reads as TGTGCCAGTAGTATGGCGGTCACGTTCTCCTACGAGCAGTACTTC. Variable domain in full (rest from reference TRBV19 and TRBJ2-7): DGGITQSPKYLFRKEGQNVTLSCEQNLNHDAMYWYRQDPGQGLRLIYYSQIVNDFQKGDIAEGYSVSREKKESFPLTVTSAQKNPTAFYLCASSMAVTFSYEQYFGPGTRLTVT.

The rearrangement joins TRBV4-1 to TRBJ2-1; tentative D call: TRBD2 (7 bases). This CDR3 has 14 residues. Germline V gene sequence: CDR1 MGHRA, CDR2 YSYEKL. Trimming shortened V by 1 base and J by 7 bases, and 11 bases separated the two germline ends. For the CDR3, the DNA is TGCGCCAGCAGCCAAGTAGGGGGGGCGAATGAGCAGTTCTTC. It codes for CASSQVGGANEQFF.

This clone has more than one count but fewer than ten. One junction end does not reproduce the germline sequence, and a read error may be involved. The sample contains more than one DNA sequence encoding this CDR3. The V call is TRBV7-7, the J call TRBJ2-2; 11 bases align to TRBD2. Germline V gives CDR1 SSHAT, CDR2 FNYEAQ (reference sequence). The CDR3 is 16 amino acids. The CDR3 nucleotides are TGTGCTAGCAGCCATCTAGCGGGGGGCCTTATCGGGGAGCTGTTTTTT. Protein sequence: CASSHLAGGLIGELFF.

This clone came up once. The J gene is TRBJ2-3, the V gene TRBV2, with TRBD1 matching 8 bases. V dropped 4 bases and J dropped 3; count of bases not matched to a gene: 3. The CDR3 runs to 14 residues. Germline CDR1 is SNHLY and CDR2 is FYNNEI. Written as DNA, the CDR3 is TGTGCCAGCAGTGCCCAGGGGGCGACAGATACGCAGTATTTT. As protein: CASSAQGATDTQYF.

This sequence joins TRBV30 and TRBJ2-5; D is perhaps TRBD2 (5 bases). The germline V and J ends were trimmed by 2 bases and 5 bases, with 9 bases remaining between them. Germline-derived CDR1 and CDR2 are GTSNPN and SVGIG (reference sequence). CDR3 length equals 12 residues. CDR3 sequence reads: CAWSPRRETQYF. Written as DNA, the CDR3 is TGTGCCTGGAGTCCCCGGAGGGAGACCCAGTACTTC. Full variable domain (missing parts from reference TRBV30 and TRBJ2-5): SQTIHQWPATLVQPVGSPLSLECTVEGTSNPNLYWYRQAAGRGLQLLFYSVGIGQISSEVPQNLSASRPQDRQFILSSKKLLLSDSGFYLCAWSPRRETQYFGPGTRLLVL.

This rearrangement joins TRBV7-3 to TRBJ2-5, with 7 bases matching TRBD2. V shed 4 bases, J shed 5 bases, and the junction held 10 bases outside the gene matches. This CDR3 has 15 amino acids. Germline lookup yields CDR1 SGHTA and CDR2 FQGTGA. CDR3 amino acids: CASSSNRDYNETQYF. For the CDR3, the DNA is TGTGCCAGCAGCTCCAACCGGGACTATAACGAGACCCAGTACTTC.

This clone was recorded a few times. The chain carries TRBV28 and TRBJ1-6; TRBD1 agrees at 8 bases. The V and J ends lost 4 bases and 7 bases, in that order; junction bases with no gene match: 12. From germline, CDR1 is MDHEN and CDR2 SYDVKM. The CDR3 is 17 amino acids. CDR3: CASSSLWTGPSNSPLHF. CDR3 nucleotides: TGTGCCAGCAGTTCTCTGTGGACAGGGCCCTCCAATTCACCCCTCCACTTT.

The chain joins TRBV6-5 to TRBJ1-1; D not certain. CDR1 and CDR2 (germline): MNHEY, SVGAGI. With 6 bases removed from V and 2 bases from J, the gap between germline ends came to 7 bases. This CDR3 contains 12 residues. This CDR3 reads CASSSVNTEAFF. The DNA for the CDR3 is TGTGCCAGCAGCTCGGTAAACACTGAAGCTTTCTTT.

The chain joins TRBV28 to TRBJ1-2; D may be TRBD1 (6 bases). V gave up 6 bases and J gave up 1 base, with 15 bases separating them. The CDR3 spans 15 residues. Germline-derived CDR1 and CDR2 are MDHEN and SYDVKM. CDR3 loop: CASRPGGGDNYGYTF. CDR3 nucleotides: TGTGCCAGCAGGCCGGGGGGCGGAGATAACTATGGCTACACCTTC.

This clone was counted a single time. The V call is TRBV5-1, the J call TRBJ2-5, with 7 nucleotides matching TRBD1. V dropped 4 bases and J dropped 1; count of bases not matched to a gene: 1. Germline CDR1 and CDR2: SGHRS and YFSETQ. The CDR3 consists of 13 residues. The CDR3 DNA reads TGCGCCAGCAGCCAGGGGGTCCAAGAGACCCAGTACTTC. Protein product: CASSQGVQETQYF.

CDR3 sequence: CATSGRLAGKNNEQFF. The CDR3 nucleotides read TGTGCCACCAGCGGACGACTAGCGGGGAAAAACAATGAGCAGTTCTTC. V usage is TRBV15 and J usage is TRBJ2-1, with 11 bases matching TRBD2. The CDR3 sequence is 16 residues long. With V trimmed by 5 bases and J by 5 bases, 8 bases remained unmatched. Germline loops: CDR1 LNHNV, CDR2 YYDKDF (reference sequence).

The table lists this clone with a few counts. V and J are TRBV7-8 and TRBJ2-7; D is unresolved. Between the trimmed V and J ends, which lost 5 bases and 2 bases, there was a span of 10 bases. The germline CDR1 and CDR2 sequences are SGHVS and FQNEAQ. CDR3 size: 13 residues. The CDR3 nucleotides are TGTGCCAGCAGCCTTAACTCGGCCTACGAGCAGTACTTC. The encoded protein is CASSLNSAYEQYF.